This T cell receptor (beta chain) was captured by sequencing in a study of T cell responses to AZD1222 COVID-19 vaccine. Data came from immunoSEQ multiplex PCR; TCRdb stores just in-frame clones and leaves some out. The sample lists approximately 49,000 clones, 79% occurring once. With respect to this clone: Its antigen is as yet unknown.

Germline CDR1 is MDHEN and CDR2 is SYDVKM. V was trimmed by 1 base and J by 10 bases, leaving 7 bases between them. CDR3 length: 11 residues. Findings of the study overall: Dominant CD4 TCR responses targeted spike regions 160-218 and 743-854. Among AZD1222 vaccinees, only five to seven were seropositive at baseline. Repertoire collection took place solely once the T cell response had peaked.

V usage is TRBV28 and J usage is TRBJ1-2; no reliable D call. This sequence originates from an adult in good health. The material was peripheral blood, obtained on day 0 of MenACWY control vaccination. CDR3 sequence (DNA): TGTGCCAGCAGTTTATTACACACCTACACCTTC. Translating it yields CASSLLHTYTF.